Included here is one T cell receptor beta chain sequence, with context. This CDR3 is built from 15 residues. V lost 1 base and J lost 8; bases outside the gene matches: 10. Germline V gene lookup returns CDR1 SEHNR and CDR2 FQNEAQ (reference sequence). The data belong to a study of T cells in Graves' hyperthyroidism and ophthalmopathy. Amplification of TCR beta CDR3 regions used RNA as the template. With the HTBI primer set, the TCR CDR3 went through a first round of RT-PCR. TCRdb redid the calling of the multiplex PCR reads with MiXCR, one entry per CDR3 protein. The repertoire holds hundreds of thousands of distinct CDR3 sequences, with 45% as singletons.

The TCR comes from an adult man with Graves' disease, either hyperthyroidism or ophthalmopathy (not recorded which). The sample taken for sequencing was peripheral blood or thyroid tissue (not recorded which). This sequence joins TRBV7-9 and TRBJ1-1; 7 bases map to TRBD1. CDR3 bases: TGTGCCAGCAGCTTAGAACCCGACAGGGTGGAAGAAGCTTTCTTT. This gives the protein CASSLEPDRVEEAFF.